This T cell receptor beta chain was obtained from a study of cytomegalovirus exposure and HLA in healthy donors. General study findings and limits: Later analysis associated a missense DCLRE1C variant with TCR beta V- and J-gene trimming.

The study ran its PCR with 60 Vbeta and 13 Jbeta primers. Data came from immunoSEQ multiplex PCR; TCRdb stores just in-frame clones and leaves some out. Here the sample table reports some 110,000 clones. About this clone itself: Its specificity is unknown.

This receptor was taken from a man younger than 40 in good health and CMV-seronegative. Input material: PBMCs.

The CDR3 bases are TGTGCCAGCAGTGCCCCAGGGGAGGGAGAGACCCAGTACTTC. This translates into CASSAPGEGETQYF. The gene calls are TRBV25-1 and TRBJ2-5; maybe TRBD2 (7 bases). Trimming took off 4 bases at V and 4 bases at J, with 13 bases between the two ends. Germline CDR1 MGHDK, CDR2 SYGVNS. This CDR3 has 14 amino acids.